The rows below give T cell receptor beta chains drawn from one sample of a study of blood T cell repertoires in COVID-19. This table comes from immunoSEQ multiplex PCR, and its TCRdb copy is limited to in-frame clones, with some not included. This table has some 160,000 clones, around 87% appearing once. Sequenced: peripheral blood. The receptors originated from a woman in her seventies with COVID-19, enrolled during active disease. CDR3s include the opening cysteine and the closing phenylalanine or tryptophan. Each record gives: clone size, J gene, V gene, D gene, CDR3 DNA, CDR3 protein. A D gene is named only where the DNA matches it firmly. The listing skips clone size in some rows; elsewhere it reads once, few, many or a size class.

clone size: .; J gene: TRBJ1-1; V gene: TRBV6-5; D gene: TRBD1; CDR3 DNA: TGTGCCAGCCCTGACAGGGGGTTTGGCACTGAAGCTTTCTTT; CDR3 protein: CASPDRGFGTEAFF
clone size: few; J gene: TRBJ1-2; V gene: TRBV3-1/TRBV3-2; D gene: .; CDR3 DNA: TGTGCCAGCAGCCAAGAGCTTACACCTAACTATGGCTACACCTTC; CDR3 protein: CASSQELTPNYGYTF
clone size: .; J gene: TRBJ2-1; V gene: TRBV14; D gene: TRBD2; CDR3 DNA: TGTGCCAGCAGCCAACTCGGGGGGGCCCGAAATGAGCAGTTCTTC; CDR3 protein: CASSQLGGARNEQFF
clone size: .; J gene: TRBJ1-1; V gene: TRBV5-5; D gene: .; CDR3 DNA: TGTGCCAGCAGCTTGTGGGTTCATGGGGCCGGTTCATCCACTGAAGCTTTCTTT; CDR3 protein: CASSLWVHGAGSSTEAFF
clone size: .; J gene: TRBJ1-4; V gene: TRBV29-1; D gene: TRBD1; CDR3 DNA: TGCAGCGTTGAACAGGGGGGCGAAAAACTGTTTTTT; CDR3 protein: CSVEQGGEKLFF
clone size: .; J gene: TRBJ2-5; V gene: TRBV5-4; D gene: TRBD1; CDR3 DNA: TGTGCCAGCAGCTCTGACAGGGGCCCGCGGGAGACCCAGTACTTC; CDR3 protein: CASSSDRGPRETQYF
clone size: once; J gene: TRBJ2-3; V gene: TRBV30; D gene: TRBD2; CDR3 DNA: TGTGCCTGGAGTCTTGGCGGGGGAAGTGATACGCAGTATTTT; CDR3 protein: CAWSLGGGSDTQYF
clone size: .; J gene: TRBJ2-5; V gene: TRBV3-1/TRBV3-2; D gene: TRBD1; CDR3 DNA: TGTGCCAGCAGCAATCGGGACAGCAAAGAGACCCAGTACTTC; CDR3 protein: CASSNRDSKETQYF
clone size: .; J gene: TRBJ1-6; V gene: TRBV6-5; D gene: TRBD1; CDR3 DNA: TGTGCCAGCAGTTCAACAGGGGTCCCTAATTCACCCCTCCACTTT; CDR3 protein: CASSSTGVPNSPLHF
clone size: once; J gene: TRBJ1-5; V gene: TRBV28; D gene: TRBD1; CDR3 DNA: TGTGCCAGCAGCTGGAATACCAGGGGGCCGGGCAATCAGCCCCAGCATTTT; CDR3 protein: CASSWNTRGPGNQPQHF
clone size: .; J gene: TRBJ1-1; V gene: TRBV10-1; D gene: TRBD1; CDR3 DNA: TGCGCCAGCACCGGACAGGAGATGAACACTGAAGCTTTCTTT; CDR3 protein: CASTGQEMNTEAFF